The rows below give T cell receptor beta chains drawn from one sample of a study of blood T cell repertoires in COVID-19. Profiling relied on immunoSEQ multiplex PCR, and the TCRdb table lists in-frame clones only, not all of them. Of fewer than 90,000 clones in the sample, 65% to 80% were seen once. Specimen: peripheral blood. The origin of the receptors is a human donor in a cohort sampled during active COVID-19. The CDR3 runs from the conserved cysteine through the conserved F or W. Each record gives: D gene, clone size, J gene, V gene, CDR3 DNA, CDR3 protein. D genes are given only for firm matches. Expanded clones are given a class, and other clones once, few, many or no size at all.

- - TRBJ1-2 TRBV6-5 TGTGCCAGCAAGGAGGGCGCGGGGAACTATGGCTACACCTTC CASKEGAGNYGYTF
- once TRBJ2-7 TRBV11-2 TGTGCCAGCAGCTTAGATCAGGCGTACGAGCAGTACTTC CASSLDQAYEQYF
TRBD1 - TRBJ1-3 TRBV7-8 TGTGCCAGCAGCGGAGGACAGGGGAACACCATATATTTT CASSGGQGNTIYF
TRBD1 - TRBJ2-7 TRBV2 TGTGCCAGCAGTTCGGGGACAGCCAGCTACGAGCAGTACTTC CASSSGTASYEQYF
- - TRBJ2-3 TRBV3-1/TRBV3-2 TGTGCCAGCAGTTCATTGGAGCCGACAGATACGCAGTATTTT CASSSLEPTDTQYF
- - TRBJ2-7 TRBV6-2/TRBV6-3 TGTGCCAGCAGTTACAGACAGTACCAATACGAGCAGTACTTC CASSYRQYQYEQYF
TRBD1 once TRBJ1-2 TRBV6-5 TGTGCCAGCAGTTACTCCCAGGGGGTTGGCTACACCTTC CASSYSQGVGYTF
TRBD1 - TRBJ1-4 TRBV27 TGTGCCAGCAGTTTACGGCAGGGGGGTGAAAAACTGTTTTTT CASSLRQGGEKLFF
- - TRBJ2-1 TRBV28 TGTGCCAGCAGTTCTCCACAGTTATGGCTCACGAGCTCCTACAATGAGCAGTTCTTC CASSSPQLWLTSSYNEQFF
TRBD1 - TRBJ1-2 TRBV7-9 TGTGCCAGCAGCCCCGGACAGGGGGACCCATATGGCTACACCTTC CASSPGQGDPYGYTF
TRBD2 - TRBJ2-7 TRBV12-3/TRBV12-4 TGTGCCAGCAGAGCTAGCGGGGTTAGCGAGCAGTACTTC CASRASGVSEQYF
TRBD1 - TRBJ1-1 TRBV27 TGTGCCAGCAGTTCGAGCCGGACAGGGAGAAAAATGAACACTGAAGCTTTCTTT CASSSSRTGRKMNTEAFF
- - TRBJ2-2 TRBV5-1 TGCGCCAGCAGCTTGGTCGGGAACACCGGGGAGCTGTTTTTT CASSLVGNTGELFF
TRBD1 - TRBJ2-5 TRBV11-2 TGTGCCAGCAGCTCGGGACAGGGGCACCAAGAGACCCAGTACTTC CASSSGQGHQETQYF
TRBD1 - TRBJ1-3 TRBV30 TGTGCCTGGGGGGACAGGGGATACACCATATATTTT CAWGDRGYTIYF
TRBD1 - TRBJ2-1 TRBV7-2 TGTGCCAGCAGCTTGTTGGGACAGATCTACAATGAGCAGTTCTTC CASSLLGQIYNEQFF
TRBD2 - TRBJ2-1 TRBV7-9 TGTGCCAGCAGCCCGAATCGGCCAGCGGGAGTCCGCGAGCAGTTCTTC CASSPNRPAGVREQFF
- - TRBJ2-1 TRBV4-3 TGCGCCAGCAGCCAAGATACTCGGGAGTACAATGAGCAGTTCTTC CASSQDTREYNEQFF